Below, 3 T cell receptor beta chains from the same sample are listed, as sequenced in a study of shared clonotypes between healthy human individuals. Profiled with immunoSEQ multiplex PCR; TCRdb holds only in-frame clones, not every one. The sample yields around 560,000 clones, approximately 96% seen once. Naivety among CD8 cells was defined by CD45RO negativity and positive CCR7 selection, thereby excluding terminally differentiated effector memory CD45RA+ cells. The sequenced material came from naive CD8+ T cells sorted from blood. All receptors derive from a woman in her 30s in good health.

The V gene is TRBV6-6, the J gene TRBJ1-4; possible D gene TRBD1, 6 bases. The V gene's germline CDR1 is MNHNY and CDR2 SVGAGI (reference sequence). Trimming took 4 bases from V and 3 from J, leaving 9 bases between them. The CDR3 length is 14 residues. The CDR3: CASSWTVANEKLFF. In DNA, the CDR3 is TGTGCCAGCAGTTGGACAGTGGCTAATGAAAAACTGTTTTTT.

This chain connects TRBV5-1 to TRBJ2-7, with D perhaps matching TRBD1 (6 bases). This CDR3 is 14 amino acids long. V lost 1 base and J lost 1, with 9 bases in between. In germline, CDR1 is SGHRS, CDR2 YFSETQ. CDR3 nucleotide sequence: TGCGCCAGCAGCTTGTACGGACAGTCCTACGAGCAGTACTTC. Protein sequence: CASSLYGQSYEQYF.

This sequence joins TRBV7-6 and TRBJ2-7; 14 bases map to TRBD2. With 1 base clipped from V and 2 bases from J, the junction kept 4 bases outside the gene matches. This CDR3 spans 17 amino acids. The germline V gene encodes CDR1 SGHVS and CDR2 FNYEAQ. CDR3 region: CASSLGGLAGGTYEQYF. For the CDR3, the DNA is TGTGCCAGCAGCTTAGGAGGACTAGCGGGAGGTACCTACGAGCAGTACTTC.